Each of the 27 T cell receptor beta chains below was sequenced from the same sample in a study of CD8+CD57+ T cells in acquired aplastic anemia (dated by TCRdb to between 2017 and 2018). The patients picked for sequencing were ones in whom flow cytometry had shown an expansion of CD8+CD57+ cells. Sequencing took place on an Illumina HiSeq 2000. TCR beta VDJ combination and CDR3 sequence profiling used genomic DNA as the template. The public reads were reprocessed in TCRdb via fastp at Q25 and MiXCR, keeping in-frame beta chains. For every CDR3 protein sequence, its rows merge into one entry that carries the most common genes and DNA. This sample comprises a few hundred thousand distinct CDR3 sequences, 50% to 65% of them detected only once. The ten biggest clones cover under 1.5% of the sample. Sequenced: sorted CD4+, CD8+, or CD8+CD57+ T cells (not recorded which) from PBMCs. The receptors come from a human donor with aplastic anemia.

A few counts support this clonotype. The chain is built from TRBV25-1 and TRBJ1-1, with unresolved D. The CDR3 consists of 14 residues. Germline V gene lookup returns CDR1 MGHDK and CDR2 SYGVNS. Trimming took 3 bases from V and 1 from J, leaving 9 bases between them. CDR3 residues: CASSDLGPNTEAFF. CDR3 DNA sequence: TGTGCCAGCAGTGATTTGGGCCCGAACACTGAAGCTTTCTTT.

The gene calls are TRBV6-6 and TRBJ1-4, with no clear D. Germline V gene sequence: CDR1 MNHNY, CDR2 SVGAGI (reference sequence). There are 12 residues in the CDR3. The V end was cut by 2 bases, the J end by 12 bases, with 10 bases between. The CDR3 spells CASSYQDFELFF. For the CDR3, the DNA is TGTGCCAGCAGTTACCAGGACTTTGAACTGTTTTTT.

A few counts support this clonotype. The chain links TRBV27 to TRBJ2-1, with D maybe TRBD2 (6 bases). Germline V CDR1 and CDR2: MNHEY, SMNVEV (reference sequence). The CDR3 is made up of 17 amino acids. Trimming cost V 4 bases and J 5 bases, with 21 bases left between them. The CDR3 sequence: CASSSSLRFGSHNEQFF. The CDR3 DNA reads as TGTGCCAGCAGTTCTAGTCTTAGGTTCGGGAGTCACAATGAGCAGTTCTTC.

This clonotype was found a few times. This rearrangement joins TRBV2 to TRBJ2-3; TRBD2 agrees at 9 bases. The CDR3 length is 13 residues. Trimming at V came to 6 bases and at J to 7 bases, leaving 5 bases not matched to a gene. CDR1 SNHLY and CDR2 FYNNEI come from the germline V gene. In nucleotides, the CDR3 is TGTGCCAGCAGGGGACTAGCAGATTATACGCAGTATTTT. Encoded protein: CASRGLADYTQYF.

V and J are TRBV7-9 and TRBJ1-5; 8 bases are a match to TRBD1. Germline trimming cut 2 bases from V and 5 bases from J; bases unmatched to any gene: 5. CDR3 length: 15 residues. CDR1 is SEHNR and CDR2 is FQNEAQ in the germline V gene (reference sequence). The CDR3 spells CASSLRTGLHQPQHF. In nucleotides, the CDR3 is TGTGCCAGCAGCTTACGGACAGGGCTGCATCAGCCCCAGCATTTT.

V gene TRBV2 combines with J gene TRBJ2-5; D not resolved. Trimming took 7 bases from V and 2 from J, leaving 8 bases between them. Germline lookup yields CDR1 SNHLY and CDR2 FYNNEI. The CDR3 runs 12 residues. The CDR3 protein is CASMRIQETQYF. In DNA, the CDR3 is TGTGCCAGCATGCGGATTCAAGAGACCCAGTACTTC.

The chain uses TRBV20-1 and TRBJ1-4; D not certain. Germline V gene sequence: CDR1 DFQATT, CDR2 SNEGSKA (reference sequence). Trimming stripped 0 bases from V and 7 bases from J, with 12 bases between. This CDR3 has 14 amino acids. Here the CDR3 DNA reads TGCAGTGCTAGAGAAGGGAGATTAGGTGAAAAACTGTTTTTT. Encoded protein: CSAREGRLGEKLFF.

As to this clonotype: Since the CDR3 does not end with the conserved phenylalanine or tryptophan, this likely comes from a read error. No DNA is shown, since the ends of the CDR3 on it are uncertain; the CDR3 is the one TCRdb lists. V is TRBV7-9 and J is TRBJ2-1. Ends included, the CDR3 has 13 residues. Germline lookup yields CDR1 SEHNR and CDR2 FQNEAQ (reference sequence). This chain's CDR3 is CASSQPNYNEQTL.

This clonotype was recorded many times. The chain carries TRBV6-1 and TRBJ2-7; 8 nucleotides align to TRBD1. Germline V gene lookup returns CDR1 MNHNS and CDR2 SASEGT. V lost 4 bases to trimming and J lost 2 bases; unmatched junction nucleotides: 7. CDR3 length: 15 residues. In nucleotides, the CDR3 is TGTGCCAGCAGTGCTGGGACAGGCCCTACCTACGAGCAGTACTTC. Its translation is CASSAGTGPTYEQYF.

This clonotype was detected many times. The genes are TRBV12-3 or TRBV12-4 and TRBJ1-3; maybe TRBD1 (6 bases). This CDR3 spans 14 amino acids. The V and J ends lost 5 bases and 11 bases respectively, with 19 bases between them. DNA of the CDR3: TGTGCCAGCAGTCCTTCGCCACAGGGTATGTCCATATATTTT. This translates into CASSPSPQGMSIYF.

There are many counts of this clonotype. The gene calls are TRBV27 and TRBJ1-6; D not resolved. The CDR3 has 15 residues. The germline CDR1 and CDR2 sequences are MNHEY and SMNVEV (reference sequence). V was cut by 7 bases and J by 1 base, with 11 bases left in between. The chain's CDR3 is CASKAEWSYNSPLHF. In DNA, the CDR3 is TGTGCCAGCAAAGCCGAGTGGTCCTATAATTCACCCCTCCACTTT.

V and J are TRBV20-1 and TRBJ2-1, with 8 bases lining up with TRBD2. The germline gives CDR1 DFQATT, CDR2 SNEGSKA (reference sequence). There are 11 residues in the CDR3. The CDR3 spells CSGGAVYEQFF. In nucleotides, the CDR3 is TGCAGCGGGGGGGCTGTCTATGAGCAGTTCTTC.

V gene TRBV7-6 combines with J gene TRBJ2-7, with no clear D. The CDR3 has 14 amino acids. V was trimmed by 1 base and J by 9 bases, leaving 16 bases between them. From germline, CDR1 is SGHVS and CDR2 FNYEAQ. CDR3 nucleotide sequence: TGTGCCAGCAGCTTAGTAGTATCCAGCCCCGGGCAGTACTTC. Amino acid sequence: CASSLVVSSPGQYF.

The chain combines TRBV24-1 with TRBJ2-3; no clear D. Germline CDR1 is KGHDR and CDR2 is SFDVKD. The V gene lost 4 bases and the J gene lost 5 bases, with 9 bases spanning the gap. This CDR3 contains 13 residues. For the CDR3, the DNA is TGTGCCACCAGTGACTCAACCGAAGATACGCAGTATTTT. It specifies CATSDSTEDTQYF.

The rearrangement joins TRBV11-2 to TRBJ2-7; 8 positions match TRBD1. V gave up 1 base and J gave up 3 bases; unmatched junction bases: 2. The CDR3 length is 14 residues. Germline V CDR1 and CDR2: SGHAT, FQNNGV. Written as DNA, the CDR3 is TGTGCCAGCAGCTTAGGACAGGGGCGCTACGAGCAGTACTTC. Amino acids: CASSLGQGRYEQYF. Drawing the rest from reference TRBV11-2 and TRBJ2-7, the complete variable domain is EAGVAQSPRYKIIEKRQSVAFWCNPISGHATLYWYQQILGQGPKLLIQFQNNGVVDDSQLPKDRFSAERLKGVDSTLKIQPAKLEDSAVYLCASSLGQGRYEQYFGPGTRLTVT.

For this clonotype: At one end, the junction sequence differs from germline, possibly due to a read error. The chain employs TRBV5-5 and TRBJ2-7, with 13 bases identical to TRBD2. The CDR3 loop spans 15 amino acids. Germline CDR1 is SGHKS and CDR2 is YYEKEE (reference sequence). The CDR3 bases are TGCGCCAGCAGCTTGGAACTAGCGGGGGGGCCCGAGCAGTACTTC. It is translated as CASSLELAGGPEQYF. The complete variable domain, with remaining parts taken from reference TRBV5-5 and TRBJ2-7, reads DAGVTQSPTHLIKTRGQQVTLRCSPISGHKSVSWYQQVLGQGPQFIFQYYEKEERGRGNFPDRFSARQFPNYSSELNVNALLLGDSALYLCASSLELAGGPEQYFGPGTRLTVT.

This chain links TRBV10-3 with TRBJ2-5; D remains unclear. V lost 0 bases to trimming and J lost 9 bases, with 14 bases between them. CDR3 length: 14 residues. Germline-derived CDR1 and CDR2 are ENHRY and SYGVKD. The CDR3 nucleotides are TGTGCCATCAGTGAGTCAATCGCATGGCAGCCCCAGTACTTC. Encoded protein: CAISESIAWQPQYF.

J is TRBJ2-5 and V is TRBV25-1; 9 nucleotides align to TRBD2. The CDR3 is made up of 16 amino acids. The germline gives CDR1 MGHDK, CDR2 SYGVNS. J gave up 3 bases and V 4 bases, and 9 bases lay outside the gene matches. This chain's CDR3 is CASSGSAGGVKETQYF. In DNA form, the CDR3 reads TGTGCCAGCAGTGGGTCAGCGGGGGGCGTAAAAGAGACCCAGTACTTC.

This clonotype was picked up many times. The chain links TRBV6-1 to TRBJ1-6, with D uncertain. This CDR3 is 16 amino acids long. Per the germline V gene, CDR1 is MNHNS and CDR2 is SASEGT. Between the trimmed V and J ends, which lost 5 bases and 5 bases, there was a span of 16 bases. The CDR3 region is CASSFNPNPNNSPLHF. DNA of the CDR3: TGTGCCAGCAGTTTCAACCCGAATCCTAATAATTCACCCCTCCACTTT.

The V call is TRBV20-1, the J call TRBJ1-2; D unresolved. This CDR3 comprises 12 residues. V shed 6 bases and J shed 6 bases, with 14 bases lying between them. In germline, CDR1 is DFQATT, CDR2 SNEGSKA (reference sequence). This CDR3 is CSASDGINGYTF. CDR3 DNA: TGCAGTGCCTCAGACGGCATAAATGGCTACACCTTC.

This chain links TRBV19 with TRBJ1-2; 9 nucleotides align to TRBD1. V dropped 3 bases and J dropped 6; count of bases not matched to a gene: 8. The length of the CDR3 is 15 residues. Germline V gene data show CDR1 as LNHDA and CDR2 as SQIVND (reference sequence). Here the CDR3 reads CASSIGTGISHGYTF. In DNA form, the CDR3 reads TGTGCCAGTAGTATTGGGACAGGGATCAGTCATGGCTACACCTTC.

This clonotype was counted a single time. V is TRBV2 and J is TRBJ2-3; 8 positions agree with TRBD2. CDR3 length equals 15 residues. Germline-derived CDR1 and CDR2 are SNHLY and FYNNEI. V was pared by 6 bases and J by 8 bases, with 13 bases of the junction left unmatched. The CDR3 bases are TGTGCCAGCAGCCCCAGACTAGGTCGGGAGGGTACGCAGTATTTT. It encodes CASSPRLGREGTQYF.

The rearrangement uses TRBV14 and TRBJ1-5, with D unclear. The CDR3 contains 15 residues. V was clipped by 1 base and J by 5 bases, with 12 bases between them. Germline V lookup: CDR1 SGHDN, CDR2 FVKESK. As DNA, the CDR3 is TGTGCCAGCAGCCAAGGAGGGTACCGGGATCAGCCCCAGCATTTT. Amino acid sequence: CASSQGGYRDQPQHF.

J is TRBJ2-2 and V is TRBV7-9; possible D gene TRBD2, 6 bases. Germline V CDR1 and CDR2: SEHNR, FQNEAQ (reference sequence). This CDR3 has 14 amino acids. V shed 3 bases and J shed 6 bases, with 11 bases lying between them. The CDR3 spells CASSLALAPGELFF. Here the CDR3 DNA reads TGTGCCAGCAGCTTGGCACTAGCCCCCGGGGAGCTGTTTTTT.

On this clonotype itself: The junction departs from the called germline gene at one end, perhaps through a read error. V gene TRBV7-3 combines with J gene TRBJ2-7; D may be TRBD2 (7 bases). The CDR3 is 14 residues long. CDR1 SGHTA and CDR2 FQGTGA come from the germline V gene. The CDR3 reads CASKLGGDSYGQYF. CDR3 sequence (DNA): TGTGCCAGCAAACTAGGGGGGGATTCCTACGGGCAGTACTTC.

The V gene is TRBV2, the J gene TRBJ2-5, with 11 bases that match TRBD2. The J segment lost 2 bases and the V segment lost 6 bases, leaving 5 bases of the junction unmatched. The CDR3 consists of 15 residues. The germline CDR1 and CDR2 sequences are SNHLY and FYNNEI. CDR3 bases: TGTGCCAGCAGGGACCTAGCGGGGGGTCAAGAGACCCAGTACTTC. This gives the protein CASRDLAGGQETQYF.

The V and J genes are TRBV29-1 and TRBJ2-7; no firm D call. Looked up from germline, CDR1 is SQVTM and CDR2 is ANQGSEA. V gave up 5 bases and J gave up 5 bases, with 10 bases separating them. The CDR3 has 11 amino acids. The CDR3 sequence: CSVNSSHEQYF. CDR3 coding DNA: TGCAGCGTTAACAGCTCACACGAGCAGTACTTC.